The 14 T cell receptor beta chains reported below all come from one sample, sequenced in a study of T cells in Graves' hyperthyroidism and ophthalmopathy (dated 2019 in TCRdb). The library relied on multiplex PCR. Sequenced using an Illumina HiSeq 2000. TCR beta CDR3 regions were amplified from RNA transcripts. For the first round of RT-PCR on the TCR CDR3, the HTBI primer set was used together with the Qiagen OneStep RT-PCR kit. TCRdb reprocessing: public reads trimmed at Q25 with fastp, clones called with MiXCR, in-frame beta chains kept. Each entry merges the rows of one CDR3 protein and shows their most common DNA and genes. The sample table contains about 500,000 distinct CDR3 sequences; only one count was recorded for 15% to 20% of them. The ten largest clones capture 29% of the sample. Sequencing was performed on blood. These receptors came from a woman under 40 with Graves' ophthalmopathy.

Points on this clonotype: This may stem from a read error, because a much larger clone lies one nucleotide away. The chain has TRBV30 and TRBJ1-2; D possibly corresponds to TRBD1 (5 bases). This CDR3 is built from 15 residues. The V and J ends lost 0 bases and 2 bases respectively, with 13 bases between them. Germline CDR1 reads GTSNPN; CDR2 reads SVGIG (reference sequence). CDR3 loop: CAWSVGAEGNYGYTF. CDR3 nucleotides: TGTGCCTGGAGTGTTGGGGCAGAGGGCAACTATGGCTACACCTTC.

The sample holds a few counts of this clonotype. The V gene is TRBV6-2 or TRBV6-3, the J gene TRBJ2-3, with 7 bases matching TRBD2. This CDR3 contains 16 residues. Germline V gene sequence: CDR1 MNHEY, CDR2 SVGEGT. Trimming took 5 bases from V and 0 from J; bases not matched to a gene: 8. The DNA of the CDR3 is TGTGCCAGCAGTCGGACTAGTGGGAGGAGCACAGATACGCAGTATTTT. Protein: CASSRTSGRSTDTQYF.

This clonotype was picked up many times. This chain uses TRBV3-1 with TRBJ1-1, with a tentative D call TRBD1 (5 bases). The CDR3 runs 14 residues. Germline V gene data show CDR1 as LGHDT and CDR2 as YNNKEL (reference sequence). Deletions cut 3 bases from V and 2 bases from J, with 10 bases between. The CDR3 loop reads CASSHTDSNTEAFF. The CDR3 DNA reads TGTGCCAGCAGCCATACAGACAGCAACACTGAAGCTTTCTTT. The variable domain in full, completed from reference TRBV3-1 and TRBJ1-1, reads DTAVSQTPKYLVTQMGNDKSIKCEQNLGHDTMYWYKQDSKKFLKIMFSYNNKELIINETVPNRFSPKSPDKAHLNLHINSLELGDSAVYFCASSHTDSNTEAFFGQGTRLTVV.

This clonotype was counted between two and nine times. The chain recombines TRBV24-1 with TRBJ1-5; tentatively, D is TRBD1 (5 bases). CDR3 length equals 14 residues. Germline V gives CDR1 KGHDR, CDR2 SFDVKD. Trimming pared 9 bases from V and 1 base from J, leaving 12 bases between. The CDR3 nucleotides read TGTGCCACCGAGGGGCAGGACAGCAATCAGCCCCAGCATTTT. Protein: CATEGQDSNQPQHF.

In this sample, this clonotype turned up many times. V usage is TRBV29-1 and J usage is TRBJ2-7, with 11 bases identical to TRBD1. V was pared by 0 bases and J by 5 bases, with 9 bases of the junction left unmatched. Germline values: CDR1 SQVTM, CDR2 ANQGSEA. CDR3 length: 16 amino acids. CDR3 region: CSVEDLWGQGVHEQYF. CDR3 nucleotides: TGCAGCGTTGAAGATCTTTGGGGACAGGGGGTGCACGAGCAGTACTTC.

At least ten counts were recorded for this clonotype. V usage is TRBV28 and J usage is TRBJ2-5; possible D gene TRBD2, 5 bases. This CDR3 has 17 residues. With 3 bases removed from V and 0 bases from J, the gap between germline ends came to 17 bases. The germline CDR1 and CDR2 sequences are MDHEN and SYDVKM. CDR3 protein: CASSFRYERKYQETQYF. Here the CDR3 DNA reads TGTGCCAGCAGTTTTCGGTATGAGCGGAAGTACCAAGAGACCCAGTACTTC.

The rearrangement uses TRBV20-1 and TRBJ2-1; D could derive from TRBD1 or TRBD2 (7 bases each). Germline lookup yields CDR1 DFQATT and CDR2 SNEGSKA (reference sequence). The ends were cut back, 0 bases at V and 7 bases at J, with 25 bases in the middle. The CDR3 is 18 amino acids. CDR3 sequence reads: CSARDWATGERTSNEQFF. DNA of the CDR3: TGCAGTGCTAGAGATTGGGCAACAGGGGAGAGGACTAGTAATGAGCAGTTCTTC.

The rearrangement links TRBV9 to TRBJ2-7; D not certain. Germline V gives CDR1 SGDLS, CDR2 YYNGEE. The V end lost 0 bases, the J end lost 6 bases, and 10 bases lay between the germline ends. The length of the CDR3 is 13 residues. The DNA for the CDR3 is TGTGCCAGCAGCGTAGAGGTAGCAGGCGAGCAGTACTTC. This gives the protein CASSVEVAGEQYF.

The chain joins TRBV10-3 to TRBJ2-1; 8 nucleotides agree with TRBD1. Germline CDR1 reads ENHRY; CDR2 reads SYGVKD. V dropped 3 bases and J dropped 5; count of bases not matched to a gene: 6. The CDR3 length is 15 residues. The CDR3 loop reads CAISDGQGSNNEQFF. CDR3 bases: TGTGCCATCAGTGACGGACAGGGAAGTAACAATGAGCAGTTCTTC.

The V gene is TRBV7-7, the J gene TRBJ2-7, with D hard to call. The ends were cut back, 5 bases at V and 2 bases at J, with 10 bases in the middle. Germline V gene data show CDR1 as SSHAT and CDR2 as FNYEAQ (reference sequence). CDR3 size: 13 residues. In nucleotides, the CDR3 is TGTGCCAGCAGCGACGGAGAGACCTACGAGCAGTACTTC. Translated: CASSDGETYEQYF.

This clonotype has a handful of counts. Being one base from a much bigger clone, this may be a read error. V gene TRBV2 combines with J gene TRBJ1-1, with unresolved D. The CDR3 is 11 amino acids. Germline CDR1 SNHLY, CDR2 FYNNEI. V was clipped by 7 bases and J by 1 base, with 4 bases between them. CDR3 DNA sequence: TGTGCCAGCACCCAGAACACTGAAGCTTTCTTT. It translates to CASTQNTEAFF.

Concerning this clonotype: Possible read error: a much larger clone is one base away. The gene calls are TRBV6-2 or TRBV6-3 and TRBJ2-3; D remains ambiguous. The V gene lost 11 bases and the J gene lost 2 bases, with 20 bases spanning the gap. The germline gives CDR1 MNHEY, CDR2 SVGEGT. The CDR3 sequence is 15 residues long. Written as DNA, the CDR3 is TGTGCCTCCAGCCTGGCGAACTTCCCCACAGATACGCAGTATTTT. Protein sequence: CASSLANFPTDTQYF.

This clonotype occurred many times. This chain joins TRBV6-1 and TRBJ1-2; TRBD1 is a possible D gene (5 bases). V lost 5 bases to trimming and J lost 6 bases, with 16 bases between them. CDR3 length: 14 amino acids. Germline V CDR1 and CDR2: MNHNS, SASEGT. CDR3 loop: CASSYLWSGDGYTF. The CDR3 DNA sequence: TGTGCCAGCAGTTATTTGTGGTCGGGGGATGGCTACACCTTC.

This clonotype came up many times. V is TRBV3-1 and J is TRBJ1-1; D gene unclear. The CDR3 sequence is 12 residues long. Germline loops: CDR1 LGHDT, CDR2 YNNKEL (reference sequence). V was shortened by 1 base and J by 4 bases, with 4 bases between the two germline ends. CDR3 region: CASSQGVTEAFF. Written as DNA, the CDR3 is TGTGCCAGCAGCCAAGGGGTCACTGAAGCTTTCTTT.